The rows below give T cell receptor beta chains drawn from one sample of a study of cytomegalovirus exposure and HLA in healthy donors. Measured with immunoSEQ multiplex PCR; TCRdb has only the in-frame clones, and not every one. The repertoire has about 82,000 clones, about 77% of them found once; the top ten carry around 3.4%. The sequenced sample was PBMCs. All receptors derive from a man aged 45-60 years in good health and CMV-seronegative. Each CDR3 is given with its conserved first and last residue. The D gene is left open where the match is weak. Size values are once, few and many counts, or a class for expanded clones, and some rows have none.

J gene	D gene	CDR3 length	V gene	clone size	CDR3 protein	CDR3 DNA
TRBJ2-1	TRBD2	17	TRBV4-2	-	CASSQDQRAGAYNEQFF	TGTGCCAGCAGCCAAGATCAGCGAGCGGGGGCCTACAATGAGCAGTTCTTC
TRBJ2-1	TRBD2	16	TRBV7-6	many	CASSSPPFSGGNEQFF	TGTGCCAGCAGCTCCCCACCGTTTAGCGGGGGCAATGAGCAGTTCTTC
TRBJ1-1	-	13	TRBV9	-	CASSVGQDTEAFF	TGTGCCAGCAGCGTAGGACAGGACACTGAAGCTTTCTTT
TRBJ2-3	TRBD1	14	TRBV6-1	-	CASTDRGKTDTQYF	TGTGCCAGCACGGACAGGGGGAAGACAGATACGCAGTATTTT
TRBJ2-3	-	13	TRBV5-5	-	CASSSPSLDTQYF	TGTGCCAGCAGCTCCCCCTCGTTAGATACGCAGTATTTT
TRBJ1-5	-	17	TRBV4-1	once	CASSQTISGSLNQPQHF	TGCGCCAGCAGCCAAACCATATCAGGAAGTCTCAATCAGCCCCAGCATTTT
TRBJ2-2	TRBD2	21	TRBV6-9	-	CASSHPTTGTSGGNNTGELFF	TGTGCCAGCAGTCACCCAACAACCGGGACTAGCGGGGGGAATAACACCGGGGAGCTGTTTTTT
TRBJ1-2	-	13	TRBV7-9	-	CSSSLIRAYGYTF	TGTTCCAGCAGCTTAATCAGGGCCTATGGCTACACCTTC
TRBJ2-7	-	14	TRBV7-2	-	CASRRSDSGGEQYF	TGTGCCAGCAGGAGGTCGGACAGCGGCGGCGAGCAGTACTTC
TRBJ1-1	-	14	TRBV6-6	-	CASSSVNPNTEAFF	TGTGCCAGCAGTTCCGTAAATCCGAACACTGAAGCTTTCTTT
TRBJ1-2	TRBD1	16	TRBV5-5	-	CASSLAPGQNPYGYTF	TGTGCCAGCAGCTTGGCTCCGGGACAGAACCCATATGGCTACACCTTC
TRBJ1-2	-	13	TRBV7-9	-	CSSSLKTGHGYTF	TGTTCCAGCAGCTTAAAGACAGGCCATGGCTACACCTTC
TRBJ1-6	-	15	TRBV6-5	-	CASAGVGIRNSPLHF	TGTGCCAGCGCGGGGGTGGGGATCCGCAATTCACCCCTCCACTTT
TRBJ2-1	-	12	TRBV5-6	-	CASSYTRNEQFF	TGTGCCAGCAGCTACACTAGGAATGAGCAGTTCTTC
TRBJ2-7	-	14	TRBV19	-	CASSMGQGPYEQYF	TGTGCCAGTAGTATGGGGCAGGGGCCCTACGAGCAGTACTTC
TRBJ1-5	-	14	TRBV10-3	-	CAISGGEGITAQHF	TGTGCCATCAGTGGGGGGGAGGGGATAACAGCCCAGCATTTT
TRBJ2-7	-	13	TRBV29-1	-	CSVDTGDSYEQYF	TGCAGCGTTGATACAGGGGACTCTTACGAGCAGTACTTC
TRBJ2-4	TRBD1	14	TRBV11-3	-	CASSFPQGASIQYF	TGTGCCAGCAGCTTTCCCCAGGGGGCCAGCATTCAGTACTTC